This entry concerns a single T cell receptor beta chain. This specimen comes from a study of blood T cell repertoires in COVID-19. Study-level information: In each case, the material was cDNA or gDNA derived from T cells, B-cell-depleted T cells, or PBMCs.

Assay: immunoSEQ multiplex PCR; the TCRdb copy retains only in-frame clones and omits some. The sample records approximately 250,000 clones, 88% being singletons. Germline CDR1 and CDR2: MNHEY and SVGEGT. Germline trimming cut 7 bases from V and 4 bases from J; bases unmatched to any gene: 8. The CDR3 length is 14 residues. The TCR comes from a woman in her seventies with COVID-19, enrolled during active disease. The J gene is TRBJ1-2, the V gene TRBV6-2 or TRBV6-3; 8 bases fit TRBD1. The sequenced material came from peripheral blood. Written as DNA, the CDR3 is TGTGCCAGCACCCCGGGACAGGTATTCTATGGCTACACCTTC. The encoded protein is CASTPGQVFYGYTF.